The TCR beta chain under discussion was sequenced for a study of spatial heterogeneity in lung cancer. There are 14 residues in the CDR3. CDR1 is SNHLY, CDR2 FYNNEI, per germline. The V end was cut by 2 bases, the J end by 0 bases, with 2 bases between. This clonotype was recorded many times. As yet, its antigen is unknown. Sample time point: sample taken at primary tumor resection. No cell sorting; template was whole RNA from tumor, lung tissue or PBMC. Study-level findings and limits: Nonsynonymous mutation counts, ubiquitous and regional, were tracked by the respective counts of ubiquitous and regional expanded TCRs. Counts that tracked tumor mutation counts were those of expanded intratumoral alpha and beta TCRs.

Each TCR cDNA molecule carried a unique molecular identifier. TCRdb used MiXCR to reprocess the 5' RACE reads, holding one entry per CDR3 protein. The table shows 8,700 or so distinct CDR3 sequences, with around an eighth occurring only once. The TCR originated in a male donor with early-stage non-small cell lung cancer. The gene calls are TRBV2 and TRBJ2-6; no clear D. The sequencing here drew on lung tumor tissue, taken at surgery. CDR3 DNA sequence: TGTGCCAGCAGTGAACGCTCTGGGGCCAACGTCCTGACTTTC. This codes for CASSERSGANVLTF.